This TCR beta chain appears in the sequencing data of a study of human T cells and chemical hapten exposure. Study-wide background: Sensitization employed 2% DPC on about 2 cm by about 2 cm of upper inner arm skin. For the roughly 26-week duration of the study, patients were given weekly doses of diphenylcyclopropenone on the scalp.

The study used a library that attached unique molecular identifiers to individual cDNA molecules. TCRdb recomputed calls from the RACE reads with MiXCR, one row per CDR3 protein. Altogether roughly 180,000 distinct CDR3 sequences are present, more than 12% being singletons, with the ten largest covering 1.7%. As for time point: patch test 1, 2 weeks after DPC sensitization. The treatment here: therapeutic diphenylcyclopropenone sensitization with weekly scalp DPC. CDR3 length: 16 amino acids. V gave up 3 bases and J gave up 7 bases, with 16 bases separating them. Germline values: CDR1 SNHLY, CDR2 FYNNEI.

The chain combines TRBV2 with TRBJ1-6, with D possibly matching TRBD1 (6 bases). The clonotype was recovered from a woman aged 25 to 39 with alopecia areata. Some clones in this sample may be carry-over from other donors' samples. Sequenced here: whole blood, sampled in connection with sensitization to the hapten diphenylcyclopropenone (DPC). CDR3 loop: CASSEWGQGWNSPLHF. The CDR3 DNA reads TGTGCCAGCAGTGAGTGGGGGCAGGGATGGAATTCACCCCTCCACTTT.